These 31 T cell receptor beta chains were sequenced from one sample in a study of cytomegalovirus exposure and HLA in healthy donors (TCRdb year 2017). Preparation of the library involved the immunoSEQ multiplex PCR assay. In its TCRdb copy, this immuneACCESS table keeps in-frame sequences only and misses some clones. Where compared with another copy, unresolved V genes explain less than half of these, and the others have no known cause. The sample table contains 90,000 or so clones; only one count was recorded for roughly 97% of them. Over 0.7% of the sample goes to the ten largest clones. Sequencing was performed on PBMCs. Every receptor here comes from a man aged 18 to 30 in good health and CMV-seronegative.

The V and J genes are TRBV18 and TRBJ1-1; D gene unclear. The CDR3 extends over 15 amino acids. V lost 2 bases, J lost 1 base, and 11 bases lay in between. CDR1 and CDR2 from the germline V gene are KGHSH and LQKENI. The CDR3 loop reads CASSPFLGGNTEAFF. CDR3 nucleotides: TGTGCCAGCTCACCATTCTTGGGAGGGAACACTGAAGCTTTCTTT.

Here the CDR3 reads CASSLRADEKLFF. For the CDR3, the DNA is TGCGCCAGCAGCCTGAGGGCAGATGAAAAACTGTTTTTT. V and J are TRBV5-1 and TRBJ1-4; D gene uncertain. CDR3 length: 13 residues. V lost 4 bases, J lost 6 bases, and 10 bases lay in between. Germline V gives CDR1 SGHRS, CDR2 YFSETQ.

This chain connects TRBV7-2 to TRBJ2-1, with 15 bases that match TRBD2. Germline V gives CDR1 SGHTA, CDR2 FQGNSA. The CDR3 totals 16 residues. Trimming removed 3 bases from V and 7 bases from J; junction bases left unmatched: 4. The DNA of the CDR3 is TGTGCCAGCAGCTTGGGACTAGCGGGAGGAGCGAATGAGCAGTTCTTC. This encodes CASSLGLAGGANEQFF.

V and J are TRBV5-1 and TRBJ2-7; TRBD1 might be the D (6 bases). This CDR3 is 13 amino acids long. V lost 4 bases and J 0 bases, leaving 8 bases between the germline ends. The V gene's germline CDR1 is SGHRS and CDR2 YFSETQ. CDR3 in DNA: TGCGCCAGCAGCCGGGACAACTCCTACGAGCAGTACTTC. It encodes CASSRDNSYEQYF.

The chain recombines TRBV7-9 with TRBJ2-5; 11 bases are shared with TRBD1. The trim removed 1 base at V and 5 bases at J, leaving 6 bases unmatched. Germline V gives CDR1 SEHNR, CDR2 FQNEAQ (reference sequence). The CDR3 loop spans 16 amino acids. CDR3 in amino acids: CASSLDRTGGSETQYF. The CDR3, as DNA: TGTGCCAGCAGCTTAGATAGGACAGGGGGCAGCGAGACCCAGTACTTC.

CDR3 region: CATSRSRWDRDPLEQYV. The CDR3 DNA follows: TGTGCCACCAGCAGGAGCCGATGGGACAGGGATCCGCTTGAGCAGTACGTC. V gene TRBV15 combines with J gene TRBJ2-7; 9 bases align to TRBD1. V was clipped by 3 bases and J by 7 bases; unmatched bases: 16. The CDR3 length is 17 residues. Germline V lookup: CDR1 LNHNV, CDR2 YYDKDF (reference sequence).

This chain uses TRBV7-9 with TRBJ2-3; TRBD1 matches at 8 bases. After removal of 6 bases from V and 4 bases from J, the junction contained 0 bases not matched to a gene. Germline V gene sequence: CDR1 SEHNR, CDR2 FQNEAQ (reference sequence). The CDR3 sequence is 12 residues long. Here the CDR3 DNA reads TGTGCCAGCAGGACAGGGGCAGATACGCAGTATTTT. It encodes CASRTGADTQYF.

This clone has only one observation. V is TRBV7-9 and J is TRBJ1-3; the match to TRBD1 covers 9 bases. The CDR3 is 14 residues long. The ends lost 6 bases at V and 1 base at J; junction bases unmatched: 1. Per germline, CDR1 SEHNR and CDR2 FQNEAQ (reference sequence). The CDR3 nucleotides read TGTGCCAGCAGACAGGGGGCTTCTGGAAACACCATATATTTT. Translation: CASRQGASGNTIYF. The full variable domain, with the rest looked up from reference TRBV7-9 and TRBJ1-3, is DTGVSQNPRHKITKRGQNVTFRCDPISEHNRLYWYRQTLGQGPEFLTYFQNEAQLEKSRLLSDRFSAERPKGSFSTLEIQRTEQGDSAMYLCASRQGASGNTIYFGEGSWLTVV.

This clone showed up just once. The CDR3 protein is CASSEGYEQYV. CDR3 nucleotide sequence: TGTGCCAGCAGCGAGGGCTACGAGCAGTACGTC. This chain connects TRBV7-9 to TRBJ2-7, with D possibly matching TRBD2 (5 bases). V lost 5 bases, J lost 3 bases, and 5 bases lay in between. Germline V gives CDR1 SEHNR, CDR2 FQNEAQ (reference sequence). This CDR3 has 11 residues.

This chain uses TRBV5-6 with TRBJ1-2, with D hard to call. Per germline, CDR1 SGHDT and CDR2 YYEEEE. V was shortened by 5 bases and J by 4 bases, with 21 bases between the two germline ends. The length of the CDR3 is 16 residues. The DNA for the CDR3 is TGTGCCAGCAGTACCGGACTAGAGGGCCTTAGCTATGGCTACACCTTC. It encodes CASSTGLEGLSYGYTF.

The chain has TRBV30 and TRBJ1-1; D gene uncertain. Trimming stripped 3 bases from V and 0 bases from J, with 5 bases between. Germline V gene lookup returns CDR1 GTSNPN and CDR2 SVGIG (reference sequence). The CDR3 extends over 12 amino acids. The CDR3 nucleotides are TGTGCCTGGAGACAATTGAACACTGAAGCTTTCTTT. Translated, it gives CAWRQLNTEAFF.

The chain couples TRBV5-6 to TRBJ2-7, with 7 bases fitting TRBD1. V dropped 4 bases and J dropped 4; count of bases not matched to a gene: 2. This CDR3 is built from 12 residues. CDR1 is SGHDT, CDR2 YYEEEE, per germline. The CDR3: CASSQQGYEQYV. DNA of the CDR3: TGTGCCAGCAGCCAACAGGGGTACGAGCAGTACGTC.

The chain combines TRBV19 with TRBJ2-1; 9 positions match TRBD2. This CDR3 comprises 15 residues. Trimming cost V 5 bases and J 4 bases; bases outside gene matches: 6. Germline-derived CDR1 and CDR2 are LNHDA and SQIVND (reference sequence). CDR3 in DNA: TGTGCCAGTAGTTTAAGACTAGCGGTTTACAATGAGCAGTTCTTC. This gives the protein CASSLRLAVYNEQFF.

This chain connects TRBV25-1 to TRBJ1-5; D not certain. Germline V gene data show CDR1 as MGHDK and CDR2 as SYGVNS. The CDR3 totals 14 residues. The V end lost 8 bases, the J end lost 9 bases, and 20 bases lay between the germline ends. CDR3: CASSEEGLKGPQHF. DNA for the CDR3: TGTGCCAGCTCAGAGGAGGGCCTCAAGGGGCCCCAGCATTTT.

The chain uses TRBV7-2 and TRBJ2-1; TRBD2 matches at 11 bases. V lost 5 bases and J lost 4; bases outside the gene matches: 13. The CDR3 has 18 amino acids. Germline V gives CDR1 SGHTA, CDR2 FQGNSA. The CDR3 nucleotides are TGTGCCAGCAGCAGTAGGGGTTTAGCGGGAGGGGGATACAATGAGCAGTTCTTC. Translated, it gives CASSSRGLAGGGYNEQFF.

The V gene is TRBV18, the J gene TRBJ1-5, with 8 bases identical to TRBD1. J lost 6 bases, V lost 5 bases, and 9 bases had no gene match. The CDR3 length is 15 residues. Germline V gives CDR1 KGHSH, CDR2 LQKENI. The CDR3 bases are TGTGCCAGCTCATCGACAGGGGTCGGGTTTCAGCCCCAGCATTTT. Translated: CASSSTGVGFQPQHF.

This chain links TRBV10-3 with TRBJ2-3, with 12 bases aligning to TRBD2. V was pared by 7 bases and J by 3 bases, with 8 bases of the junction left unmatched. Per the germline V gene, CDR1 is ENHRY and CDR2 is SYGVKD. The CDR3 has 16 amino acids. For the CDR3, the DNA is TGTGCCATCACCTCGACTAGCGGGAGTACTACAGATACGCAGTATTTT. Amino acids: CAITSTSGSTTDTQYF.

The chain combines TRBV7-9 with TRBJ1-3; D not resolved. CDR3 length equals 15 residues. The V gene lost 3 bases and the J gene lost 0 bases, with 9 bases spanning the gap. The germline CDR1 and CDR2 sequences are SEHNR and FQNEAQ (reference sequence). Here the CDR3 DNA reads TGTGCCAGCAGCTTTGGGCTGATCTCTGGAAACACCATATATTTT. Its translation is CASSFGLISGNTIYF.

The V gene is TRBV5-1, the J gene TRBJ1-4; D is perhaps TRBD1 (5 bases). From germline, CDR1 is SGHRS and CDR2 YFSETQ. Between the trimmed V and J ends, which lost 2 bases and 3 bases, there was a span of 17 bases. The CDR3 is 17 residues long. CDR3 nucleotide sequence: TGCGCCAGCAGCTTAGTAGGGGCGACCGCAGCTAATGAAAAACTGTTTTTT. Amino acids: CASSLVGATAANEKLFF.

Of note for this clone: This sample includes further DNA sequences coding for the same CDR3. The CDR3 spells CASSPGQGSYEQYF. Written as DNA, the CDR3 is TGCGCCAGCAGCCCCGGACAGGGAAGCTACGAGCAGTACTTC. V and J are TRBV5-1 and TRBJ2-7, with 8 bases lining up with TRBD1. Germline CDR1 is SGHRS and CDR2 is YFSETQ. V was pared by 4 bases and J by 3 bases, with 6 bases of the junction left unmatched. The CDR3 sequence is 14 residues long.

J is TRBJ2-7 and V is TRBV14, with 7 bases matching TRBD1. The CDR3 runs 15 residues. CDR1 is SGHDN and CDR2 is FVKESK in the germline V gene. The junction had 6 bases not matched to a gene; V was cut back by 1 base and J by 3 bases. The CDR3 is CASSQAGDRDYEQYF. In DNA form, the CDR3 reads TGTGCCAGCAGCCAAGCGGGTGACAGGGACTACGAGCAGTACTTC. Together with reference TRBV14 and TRBJ2-7, the CDR3 gives the full variable domain: EAGVTQFPSHSVIEKGQTVTLRCDPISGHDNLYWYRRVMGKEIKFLLHFVKESKQDESGMPNNRFLAERTGGTYSTLKVQPAELEDSGVYFCASSQAGDRDYEQYFGPGTRLTVT.

V gene TRBV7-6 combines with J gene TRBJ2-2, with a weak D call TRBD1 (5 bases). The CDR3 covers 16 residues. The ends were cut back, 0 bases at V and 1 base at J, with 9 bases in the middle. Germline CDR1 and CDR2: SGHVS and FNYEAQ. Here the CDR3 reads CASSLARAGNTGELFF. The CDR3 bases are TGTGCCAGCAGCTTAGCCAGGGCTGGGAACACCGGGGAGCTGTTTTTT.

The rearrangement links TRBV7-2 to TRBJ1-1; D gene ambiguous. The length of the CDR3 is 12 residues. The V and J ends lost 3 bases and 3 bases respectively, with 5 bases between them. In germline, CDR1 is SGHTA, CDR2 FQGNSA. The CDR3 coding sequence is TGTGCCAGCAGCTTTTCCGACACTGAAGCTTTCTTT. This gives the protein CASSFSDTEAFF.

The chain links TRBV7-8 to TRBJ2-7, with D uncertain. Germline loops: CDR1 SGHVS, CDR2 FQNEAQ. The CDR3 runs to 14 residues. Trimming stripped 1 base from V and 2 bases from J, with 9 bases between. CDR3: CASSLVMATYEQYF. The CDR3 DNA reads as TGTGCCAGCAGCTTAGTAATGGCCACCTACGAGCAGTACTTC.

The chain is built from TRBV10-3 and TRBJ1-5, with 7 nucleotides matching TRBD1. CDR1 is ENHRY and CDR2 is SYGVKD in the germline V gene. The ends lost 3 bases at V and 2 bases at J; junction bases unmatched: 7. This CDR3 comprises 16 residues. For the CDR3, the DNA is TGTGCCATCAGTGAAGGACAGGCCCAGGGCAATCAGCCCCAGCATTTT. Its translation: CAISEGQAQGNQPQHF.

The chain couples TRBV6-5 to TRBJ1-1; TRBD1 agrees at 8 bases. Germline lookup yields CDR1 MNHEY and CDR2 SVGAGI. The ends lost 8 bases at V and 4 bases at J; junction bases unmatched: 9. CDR3 length: 14 residues. The CDR3 region is CASLRPGGITEAFF. The CDR3 DNA follows: TGTGCCAGCTTGAGGCCAGGGGGCATCACTGAAGCTTTCTTT.

The chain links TRBV5-1 to TRBJ2-1; 13 bases match TRBD2. This CDR3 comprises 15 residues. Per the germline V gene, CDR1 is SGHRS and CDR2 is YFSETQ. Losses at the gene ends were 3 bases for V and 10 bases for J; bases not matched to a gene: 7. CDR3 sequence reads: CASSWRTSGRGEQFF. The CDR3 region has the DNA TGCGCCAGCAGCTGGAGGACTAGCGGGAGAGGGGAGCAGTTCTTC.

CDR3 loop: CASSMWDRVDTGELFF. DNA of the CDR3: TGTGCCAGCAGTATGTGGGACAGGGTAGACACCGGGGAGCTGTTTTTT. The chain uses TRBV2 and TRBJ2-2, with 9 bases fitting TRBD1. From germline, CDR1 is SNHLY and CDR2 FYNNEI. V trimming: 5 bases; J trimming: 3 bases; junction bases outside the gene matches: 7. CDR3 length: 16 amino acids.

The rearrangement joins TRBV9 to TRBJ2-5, with 9 nucleotides matching TRBD1. The CDR3 is made up of 14 amino acids. Germline CDR1 reads SGDLS; CDR2 reads YYNGEE. J was trimmed by 5 bases and V by 3 bases; bases with no gene match: 5. CDR3 nucleotide sequence: TGTGCCAGCAGCGATGACAGGGGGTTGGAGACCCAGTACTTC. It specifies CASSDDRGLETQYF.

This rearrangement joins TRBV30 to TRBJ2-5; the D is unclear. Germline lookup yields CDR1 GTSNPN and CDR2 SVGIG (reference sequence). The CDR3 totals 12 residues. V was trimmed by 5 bases and J by 6 bases, leaving 13 bases between them. This CDR3 is CAWGDTAKTQYF. In DNA form, the CDR3 reads TGTGCCTGGGGTGACACAGCAAAGACCCAGTACTTC. Variable domain in full (rest from reference TRBV30 and TRBJ2-5): SQTIHQWPATLVQPVGSPLSLECTVEGTSNPNLYWYRQAAGRGLQLLFYSVGIGQISSEVPQNLSASRPQDRQFILSSKKLLLSDSGFYLCAWGDTAKTQYFGPGTRLLVL.

The gene calls are TRBV18 and TRBJ2-7, with TRBD1 matching over 9 bases. V dropped 6 bases and J dropped 4; count of bases not matched to a gene: 7. The CDR3 runs 14 residues. Germline CDR1 is KGHSH and CDR2 is LQKENI. The CDR3 DNA sequence: TGTGCCAGCTCCGCGGACAGGGGCGGTTACGAGCAGTACTTC. It codes for CASSADRGGYEQYF.